These T cell receptor beta chains were read from a single sample in a study of blood T cells in healthy people across ages. TCRdb recomputed calls from the 5' RACE reads with MiXCR, one row per CDR3 protein. The sample has 550,000 to 750,000 distinct CDR3 sequences; over 20% are singletons. Sequences were obtained from blood. Every receptor here comes from a man between 70 and 80 years old in good health. CDR3s include the opening cysteine and the closing phenylalanine or tryptophan. Fields, in order: V gene, clone size, J gene, D gene, CDR3 protein, CDR3 DNA. The D gene is left open where the match is weak. Clone size is shown for a subset of rows, as once, few, many or a class of expanded clone.

v_gene: TRBV5-1; abundance: .; j_gene: TRBJ2-7; d_gene: TRBD2; CDR3aa: CASSLVSGTTYEQYF; CDR3nt: TGCGCCAGCAGCTTGGTGAGCGGGACTACCTACGAGCAGTACTTC
v_gene: TRBV9; abundance: few; j_gene: TRBJ2-1; d_gene: .; CDR3aa: CASSRLGGASYNEQFF; CDR3nt: TGTGCCAGCAGCCGCCTTGGAGGGGCGAGCTACAATGAGCAGTTCTTC
v_gene: TRBV7-2; abundance: .; j_gene: TRBJ2-5; d_gene: TRBD2; CDR3aa: CASSPRTSGSRKTQYF; CDR3nt: TGTGCCAGCAGCCCCCGGACTAGCGGGAGTAGAAAGACCCAGTACTTC
v_gene: TRBV21-1; abundance: few; j_gene: TRBJ2-5; d_gene: .; CDR3aa: CASSTPMETQYF; CDR3nt: TGTGCCAGCAGCACCCCGATGGAGACCCAGTACTTC
v_gene: TRBV6-1; abundance: .; j_gene: TRBJ2-1; d_gene: TRBD2; CDR3aa: CASSEIPPASGSAHEQFF; CDR3nt: TGTGCCAGCAGTGAAATCCCCCCGGCTAGCGGGAGTGCCCATGAGCAGTTCTTC
v_gene: TRBV25-1; abundance: .; j_gene: TRBJ2-7; d_gene: TRBD1; CDR3aa: CASSLGQGIEEQYF; CDR3nt: TGTGCCAGCTCATTAGGACAGGGAATTGAGGAGCAGTACTTC
v_gene: TRBV10-3; abundance: .; j_gene: TRBJ2-3; d_gene: .; CDR3aa: CAISQGMGDTQYF; CDR3nt: TGTGCCATCAGCCAGGGTATGGGAGATACGCAGTATTTT
v_gene: TRBV20-1; abundance: few; j_gene: TRBJ2-3; d_gene: .; CDR3aa: CSAGGQLSGFTDTQYF; CDR3nt: TGCAGTGCTGGCGGGCAACTTTCAGGCTTCACAGATACGCAGTATTTT
v_gene: TRBV12-3/TRBV12-4; abundance: few; j_gene: TRBJ2-3; d_gene: TRBD1; CDR3aa: CASRRGDRVTDTQYF; CDR3nt: TGTGCCAGCAGACGTGGGGACAGGGTTACAGATACGCAGTATTTT
v_gene: TRBV3-1; abundance: few; j_gene: TRBJ1-4; d_gene: .; CDR3aa: CASSQEWGRGNEKLFF; CDR3nt: TGTGCCAGCAGCCAAGAGTGGGGGCGAGGTAATGAAAAACTGTTTTTT
v_gene: TRBV2; abundance: .; j_gene: TRBJ2-3; d_gene: TRBD2; CDR3aa: CASKASGKVDTQYF; CDR3nt: TGTGCCAGCAAAGCTAGCGGGAAAGTAGATACGCAGTATTTT
v_gene: TRBV11-3; abundance: many; j_gene: TRBJ2-7; d_gene: TRBD2; CDR3aa: CASSKNSGSRSEQYF; CDR3nt: TGTGCCAGCAGCAAGAATAGCGGGAGTCGCTCCGAGCAGTACTTC
v_gene: TRBV29-1; abundance: .; j_gene: TRBJ2-7; d_gene: TRBD1; CDR3aa: CSVNGQGSEQYF; CDR3nt: TGCAGCGTCAATGGACAGGGGTCCGAGCAGTACTTC
v_gene: TRBV25-1; abundance: many; j_gene: TRBJ2-1; d_gene: .; CDR3aa: CASSGGWVSSYNEQFF; CDR3nt: TGTGCCAGCAGTGGGGGTTGGGTGAGCTCCTACAATGAGCAGTTCTTC
v_gene: TRBV20-1; abundance: .; j_gene: TRBJ2-5; d_gene: TRBD2; CDR3aa: CSARDPLAGEETQYF; CDR3nt: TGCAGTGCTAGAGATCCACTAGCGGGGGAGGAGACCCAGTACTTC
v_gene: TRBV21-1; abundance: few; j_gene: TRBJ1-6; d_gene: .; CDR3aa: CASAGLINSPLHF; CDR3nt: TGTGCCAGCGCGGGCCTCATTAATTCACCCCTCCACTTT
v_gene: TRBV4-3; abundance: few; j_gene: TRBJ2-2; d_gene: TRBD2; CDR3aa: CASSQKGLADTGELFF; CDR3nt: TGCGCCAGCAGCCAGAAGGGACTAGCCGACACCGGGGAGCTGTTTTTT
v_gene: TRBV5-1; abundance: few; j_gene: TRBJ1-5; d_gene: TRBD1; CDR3aa: CASSLAGQGHQPQHF; CDR3nt: TGCGCCAGCAGCTTGGCAGGACAGGGTCATCAGCCCCAGCATTTT
v_gene: TRBV11-2; abundance: .; j_gene: TRBJ2-1; d_gene: .; CDR3aa: CASSLRWDEQFF; CDR3nt: TGTGCCAGCAGCTTAAGGTGGGATGAGCAGTTCTTC
v_gene: TRBV12-3/TRBV12-4; abundance: .; j_gene: TRBJ2-1; d_gene: .; CDR3aa: CASSFGDSSSSYNEQFF; CDR3nt: TGTGCCAGCAGTTTTGGGGACTCCTCTAGCTCCTACAATGAGCAGTTCTTC
v_gene: TRBV5-1; abundance: few; j_gene: TRBJ2-1; d_gene: TRBD2; CDR3aa: CASSPQGTSLNEQFF; CDR3nt: TGCGCCAGCAGCCCTCAAGGGACTAGCCTGAATGAGCAGTTCTTC
v_gene: TRBV28; abundance: once; j_gene: TRBJ2-1; d_gene: TRBD1; CDR3aa: CVSSFYRTGLNEQFF; CDR3nt: TGTGTCAGCAGTTTTTATAGGACAGGGTTGAATGAGCAGTTCTTC
v_gene: TRBV20-1; abundance: .; j_gene: TRBJ2-1; d_gene: .; CDR3aa: CSASPGISYNEQFF; CDR3nt: TGCAGTGCAAGCCCGGGTATATCCTACAATGAGCAGTTCTTC
v_gene: TRBV7-2; abundance: few; j_gene: TRBJ2-5; d_gene: TRBD2; CDR3aa: CASSSYYGGSGETQYF; CDR3nt: TGTGCCAGCAGCTCATATTACGGCGGGAGCGGAGAGACCCAGTACTTC
v_gene: TRBV27; abundance: .; j_gene: TRBJ1-3; d_gene: .; CDR3aa: CASSLGPALSGNTIYF; CDR3nt: TGTGCCAGCAGTTTAGGGCCGGCGTTATCTGGAAACACCATATATTTT
v_gene: TRBV18; abundance: few; j_gene: TRBJ2-5; d_gene: .; CDR3aa: CASSPRGESPETQYF; CDR3nt: TGTGCCAGCTCACCACGCGGAGAGAGTCCAGAGACCCAGTACTTC
v_gene: TRBV29-1; abundance: .; j_gene: TRBJ2-1; d_gene: .; CDR3aa: CSPFLSSYNEQFF; CDR3nt: TGCAGCCCCTTTTTAAGCTCCTACAATGAGCAGTTCTTC
v_gene: TRBV28; abundance: few; j_gene: TRBJ1-2; d_gene: TRBD1; CDR3aa: CASITGTGNHGYTF; CDR3nt: TGTGCCAGCATCACCGGGACAGGTAACCATGGCTACACCTTC
v_gene: TRBV15; abundance: .; j_gene: TRBJ2-3; d_gene: .; CDR3aa: CATSSRFADTQDF; CDR3nt: TGTGCCACCAGCTCCCGGTTCGCAGATACGCAGGATTTT
v_gene: TRBV20-1; abundance: few; j_gene: TRBJ1-1; d_gene: .; CDR3aa: CSARRGGGDTEAFF; CDR3nt: TGCAGTGCTAGAAGGGGAGGCGGGGACACTGAAGCTTTCTTT
v_gene: TRBV15; abundance: .; j_gene: TRBJ2-7; d_gene: TRBD2; CDR3aa: CATSRPSGRTSYEQYF; CDR3nt: TGTGCCACCAGCAGACCGAGCGGGAGGACCTCCTACGAGCAGTACTTC
v_gene: TRBV20-1; abundance: .; j_gene: TRBJ2-7; d_gene: TRBD2; CDR3aa: CSARGLLAGENEQYF; CDR3nt: TGCAGTGCTAGAGGGCTGCTAGCGGGAGAAAACGAGCAGTACTTC
v_gene: TRBV3-1; abundance: .; j_gene: TRBJ2-4; d_gene: .; CDR3aa: CASSQERLILAKNIQYF; CDR3nt: TGTGCCAGCAGCCAAGAAAGACTGATACTAGCCAAAAACATTCAGTACTTC
v_gene: TRBV29-1; abundance: few; j_gene: TRBJ1-1; d_gene: .; CDR3aa: CSVEGGFTEAFF; CDR3nt: TGCAGCGTTGAAGGTGGCTTCACAGAAGCTTTCTTT
v_gene: TRBV11-1; abundance: .; j_gene: TRBJ2-5; d_gene: TRBD2; CDR3aa: CASKPPLLAGGSGETQYF; CDR3nt: TGTGCCAGCAAACCTCCCCTCCTAGCGGGAGGGTCCGGAGAGACCCAGTACTTC
v_gene: TRBV10-3; abundance: many; j_gene: TRBJ2-6; d_gene: TRBD1; CDR3aa: CAITPGQGAGANVLTF; CDR3nt: TGTGCCATCACCCCGGGACAGGGCGCTGGGGCCAACGTCCTGACTTTC
v_gene: TRBV20-1; abundance: .; j_gene: TRBJ2-3; d_gene: TRBD2; CDR3aa: CSADRGGTDTQYF; CDR3nt: TGCAGTGCTGACCGGGGGGGTACAGATACGCAGTATTTT
v_gene: TRBV28; abundance: few; j_gene: TRBJ1-2; d_gene: .; CDR3aa: CASSSAGRNYGYTF; CDR3nt: TGTGCCAGCAGTTCTGCGGGACGGAACTATGGCTACACCTTC
v_gene: TRBV18; abundance: few; j_gene: TRBJ2-3; d_gene: TRBD2; CDR3aa: CASSPGLEISDTQYF; CDR3nt: TGTGCCAGCTCACCAGGACTAGAGATATCGGATACGCAGTATTTT
v_gene: TRBV20-1; abundance: .; j_gene: TRBJ2-6; d_gene: .; CDR3aa: CSARGGVSGANVLTF; CDR3nt: TGCAGTGCTAGAGGGGGGGTCTCTGGGGCCAACGTCCTGACTTTC
v_gene: TRBV27; abundance: .; j_gene: TRBJ2-7; d_gene: .; CDR3aa: CASSLSLEGYEQYF; CDR3nt: TGTGCCAGCAGTTTATCCCTTGAGGGCTACGAGCAGTACTTC
v_gene: TRBV28; abundance: .; j_gene: TRBJ2-3; d_gene: .; CDR3aa: CASSLSRHRGRTDTQYF; CDR3nt: TGTGCCAGCAGTTTATCCAGACACCGGGGGCGCACAGATACGCAGTATTTT
v_gene: TRBV27; abundance: few; j_gene: TRBJ2-3; d_gene: .; CDR3aa: CASSLYRSTDTQYF; CDR3nt: TGTGCCAGCAGTTTATACAGAAGCACAGATACGCAGTATTTT